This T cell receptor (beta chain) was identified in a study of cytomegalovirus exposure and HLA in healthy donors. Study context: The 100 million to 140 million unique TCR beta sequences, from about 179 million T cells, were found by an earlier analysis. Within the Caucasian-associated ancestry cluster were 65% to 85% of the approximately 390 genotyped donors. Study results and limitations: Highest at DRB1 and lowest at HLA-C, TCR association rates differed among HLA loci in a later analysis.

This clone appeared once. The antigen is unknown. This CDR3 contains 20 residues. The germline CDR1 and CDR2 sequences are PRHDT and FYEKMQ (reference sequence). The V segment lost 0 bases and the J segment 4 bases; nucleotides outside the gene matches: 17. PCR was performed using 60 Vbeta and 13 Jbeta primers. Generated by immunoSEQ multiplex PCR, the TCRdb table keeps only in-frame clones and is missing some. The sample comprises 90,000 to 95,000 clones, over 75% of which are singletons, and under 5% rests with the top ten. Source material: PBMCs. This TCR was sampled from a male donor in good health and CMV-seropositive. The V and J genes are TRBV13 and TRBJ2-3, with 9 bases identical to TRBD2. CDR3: CASSLGRRASGKTVPDTQYF. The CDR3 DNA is TGTGCCAGCAGCTTAGGCCGGAGGGCTAGCGGGAAAACCGTCCCAGATACGCAGTATTTT.